This T cell receptor beta chain is drawn from a study of metastatic and nonmetastatic thyroid tumors. The ends were cut back, 7 bases at V and 4 bases at J, with 7 bases in the middle. This CDR3 has 12 amino acids. The germline gives CDR1 MNHNS, CDR2 SASEGT. TCRdb used MiXCR to call clones anew from the PCR reads. This sample yields about 32,000 clones, of which around 25% are seen a single time; 9.2% belongs to the top ten. Worth noting for this clone: It is likely a read error, because the conserved phenylalanine at the end of the CDR3 is missing.

Nobody among the patients had been given any treatment before thyroid surgery. This clonotype was obtained from a female donor with papillary thyroid cancer or a benign thyroid nodule (not recorded which). Some clones in this sample may be carry-over from other donors' samples. The chain joins TRBV6-1 to TRBJ2-2; D not resolved. Sequencing was carried out using blood. CDR3 DNA: TGTGCCAGCACGTACAGCACCGGGGAGCTGTTTTCT. Protein product: CASTYSTGELFS.